This T cell receptor (beta chain) was obtained from a study of memory CD4+ T cells and cytomegalovirus serostatus. CDR1 is MDHEN, CDR2 SYDVKM, per germline. The V gene lost 5 bases and the J gene lost 3 bases, with 7 bases spanning the gap. The CDR3 has 13 residues. Points on this clone: The target antigen is unknown.

Original methodology: Out-of-frame sequences were removed, leaving 2,000,000 or so distinct TCRbeta sequences. The repertoire was sequenced with immunoSEQ multiplex PCR; TCRdb's copy has only in-frame clones and lacks some. That table supplies the V and J calls and clone size; D and trimming were determined from the DNA. Counted here are about 50,000 clones, just under 80% occurring once; the ten biggest clones make up about 0.8%. Single viable CD3+CD4+CD8-CD45RO+ cells were sorted as the memory CD4+ T cells. Serostatus was set by detecting CMV pp150, pp28, p38, p52 IgG. General study results and limits: Suggested: most of the CMV-linked TCR signature lies in CD4+ memory cells. Each of 65 to 75 CMV-associated TCRbeta sequences occurred in one to five individuals.

The sample was memory CD4+ T cells from blood. This sequence originates from an adult in good health and CMV-seronegative. The chain is built from TRBV28 and TRBJ1-4; D is unresolved. The CDR3 DNA reads TGTGCCAGCAGTAGGATAGCTAATGAAAAACTGTTTTTT. As protein: CASSRIANEKLFF.